The 13 T cell receptor beta chains below were found in one sample sequenced in a study of CD8 T cells in ankylosing spondylitis. TCRdb re-derived calls from the 5' RACE reads in MiXCR, one entry per CDR3 protein. The data show roughly 240,000 distinct CDR3 sequences, with 8% to 10% seen just once and around 4.9% held by the top ten. Sequenced: blood, either unsorted or a sorted T cell fraction (not recorded which). These receptor sequences come from a female donor with ankylosing spondylitis or in good health (not recorded which).

This clonotype was recorded a few times. The genes are TRBV27 and TRBJ1-2; D remains unclear. The CDR3 is 14 residues long. The V gene lost 0 bases and the J gene lost 3 bases, with 8 bases spanning the gap. CDR1 is MNHEY and CDR2 is SMNVEV in the germline V gene (reference sequence). The CDR3 is CASSLSEDDYGYTF. The CDR3 nucleotides read TGTGCCAGCAGTTTATCTGAGGACGACTATGGCTACACCTTC.

This clonotype was seen at least ten times. The chain recombines TRBV20-1 with TRBJ2-1; 16 bases fit TRBD2. Germline CDR1 reads DFQATT; CDR2 reads SNEGSKA (reference sequence). CDR3 length: 18 residues. The V and J ends lost 6 bases and 0 bases, in that order; junction bases with no gene match: 8. The CDR3 sequence: CSAHPGLAGGGSYNEQFF. CDR3 coding DNA: TGCAGTGCGCACCCGGGACTAGCGGGAGGGGGCTCCTACAATGAGCAGTTCTTC.

The table lists this clonotype with many counts. The rearrangement uses TRBV20-1 and TRBJ2-1; possible D gene TRBD1, 5 bases. Trimming took off 3 bases at V and 9 bases at J, with 9 bases between the two ends. CDR3 length: 11 residues. Germline assignment: CDR1 DFQATT and CDR2 SNEGSKA (reference sequence). The CDR3 here is CSASLGREQFF. Written as DNA, the CDR3 is TGCAGTGCTAGTTTGGGGCGTGAGCAGTTCTTC.

This clonotype showed up many times. This chain uses TRBV6-5 with TRBJ2-1; 11 bases map to TRBD2. The CDR3 loop spans 16 amino acids. Trimming removed 0 bases from V and 9 bases from J; junction bases left unmatched: 7. Germline values: CDR1 MNHEY, CDR2 SVGAGI. CDR3 DNA sequence: TGTGCCAGCAGTTACTCTTTAGCGGGAGGGCCGGGTGAGCAGTTCTTC. Amino acid sequence: CASSYSLAGGPGEQFF.

This clonotype was seen ten or more times. V usage is TRBV5-5 and J usage is TRBJ2-7; D uncertain. The V gene lost 4 bases and the J gene lost 0 bases, with 14 bases spanning the gap. The CDR3 runs 15 residues. Germline CDR1 and CDR2: SGHKS and YYEKEE (reference sequence). The CDR3 loop is CASSPRQPSSYEQYF. The DNA of the CDR3 is TGTGCCAGCAGCCCACGTCAGCCAAGCTCCTACGAGCAGTACTTC.

This clonotype was recorded at least ten times. The V and J genes are TRBV6-2 or TRBV6-3 and TRBJ2-1; 8 bases are a match to TRBD2. This CDR3 has 14 residues. With V trimmed by 7 bases and J by 8 bases, 10 bases remained unmatched. Per the germline V gene, CDR1 is MNHEY and CDR2 is SVGEGT. The CDR3 reads CASTPYSGGDEQFF. The DNA of the CDR3 is TGTGCCAGCACCCCCTACTCGGGGGGGGATGAGCAGTTCTTC.

This clonotype was counted many times. V gene TRBV7-2 combines with J gene TRBJ1-2; possible D gene TRBD1, 6 bases. The CDR3 has 14 amino acids. Germline V gene data show CDR1 as SGHTA and CDR2 as FQGNSA. V was trimmed by 3 bases and J by 8 bases, leaving 16 bases between them. CDR3 residues: CASSFPGQRLGYTF. CDR3 DNA: TGTGCCAGCAGCTTCCCGGGACAACGCTTGGGCTACACCTTC.

Many counts were recorded for this clonotype. This chain links TRBV30 with TRBJ2-7; D unresolved. The CDR3 totals 12 residues. Trimming left V 3 bases short and J 5 bases short, with 11 bases between. CDR1 GTSNPN and CDR2 SVGIG come from the germline V gene (reference sequence). The CDR3 coding sequence is TGTGCCTGGAGGGCGTTGAGAAACGAGCAGTACTTC. Translated, it gives CAWRALRNEQYF.

This clonotype was detected many times. The V and J genes are TRBV27 and TRBJ1-5; TRBD1 might be the D (5 bases). The V gene lost 2 bases and the J gene lost 3 bases, with 14 bases spanning the gap. The CDR3 totals 16 residues. Germline V gene data show CDR1 as MNHEY and CDR2 as SMNVEV (reference sequence). CDR3 in amino acids: CASSLLGPKPNQPQHF. The CDR3 coding sequence is TGTGCCAGCAGTTTACTGGGACCAAAACCCAATCAGCCCCAGCATTTT.

This clonotype was recorded at least ten times. The chain recombines TRBV20-1 with TRBJ2-1; perhaps TRBD2 as D (6 bases). The V gene's germline CDR1 is DFQATT and CDR2 SNEGSKA (reference sequence). V lost 3 bases, J lost 6 bases, and 18 bases lay in between. This CDR3 has 15 residues. The CDR3 DNA sequence: TGCAGTGCTAGTGTCCGGGGACTTATCCCCAATGAGCAGTTCTTC. Protein product: CSASVRGLIPNEQFF.

For this clonotype: This may be a read error, as it is one base from a much larger clone. It is likely a read error, because the conserved phenylalanine at the end of the CDR3 is missing. This rearrangement joins TRBV14 to TRBJ2-3; D is uncertain. The V gene's germline CDR1 is SGHDN and CDR2 FVKESK. Trimming shortened V by 4 bases and J by 5 bases, and 7 bases separated the two germline ends. The CDR3 has 12 amino acids. CDR3 in DNA: TGTGCCAGCAGCCGTCCCCGAGATACGCAGTATTTG. Amino acid sequence: CASSRPRDTQYL.

Many counts were recorded for this clonotype. The J gene is TRBJ2-1, the V gene TRBV5-1; 12 bases match TRBD1. This CDR3 comprises 16 residues. Trimming took 7 bases from V and 4 from J; bases not matched to a gene: 9. CDR1 is SGHRS, CDR2 YFSETQ, per germline. This chain's CDR3 is CASGIGTGGFYNEQFF. The DNA of the CDR3 is TGCGCCAGCGGGATTGGGACAGGGGGCTTTTACAATGAGCAGTTCTTC.

The rearrangement joins TRBV7-9 to TRBJ2-3; 8 bases are a match to TRBD1. V was pared by 5 bases and J by 2 bases, with 6 bases of the junction left unmatched. CDR1 is SEHNR and CDR2 is FQNEAQ in the germline V gene (reference sequence). The CDR3 spans 15 residues. This CDR3 is CASSPTGGNTDTQYF. The CDR3 DNA sequence: TGTGCCAGCAGCCCCACAGGGGGAAACACAGATACGCAGTATTTT.